This T cell receptor (beta chain) was identified in a study of radiation and T cells in renal cell carcinoma. This clone was counted once. The antigen is unknown. Data came from immunoSEQ multiplex PCR; TCRdb stores just in-frame clones and leaves some out. This sample has about 23,000 clones, with under 65% found just once. Treatment described: treatment-naive control, cytoreductive nephrectomy. Notes on the study in general: Compared with controls, irradiated tumors showed greater TCR clonality.

CDR1 is LNHDA and CDR2 is SQIVND in the germline V gene (reference sequence). With 2 bases clipped from V and 1 base from J, the junction kept 7 bases outside the gene matches. The CDR3 is 17 residues long. This specimen consisted of tumor tissue, obtained from a patient whose treatment was nephrectomy without radiotherapy. This chain connects TRBV19 to TRBJ1-5; the match to TRBD1 covers 8 bases. This TCR derives from a human donor with renal cell carcinoma. CDR3 residues: CASSINRGGVSNQPQHF. CDR3 nucleotides: TGTGCCAGTAGTATAAACAGGGGGGGAGTCAGCAATCAGCCCCAGCATTTT.